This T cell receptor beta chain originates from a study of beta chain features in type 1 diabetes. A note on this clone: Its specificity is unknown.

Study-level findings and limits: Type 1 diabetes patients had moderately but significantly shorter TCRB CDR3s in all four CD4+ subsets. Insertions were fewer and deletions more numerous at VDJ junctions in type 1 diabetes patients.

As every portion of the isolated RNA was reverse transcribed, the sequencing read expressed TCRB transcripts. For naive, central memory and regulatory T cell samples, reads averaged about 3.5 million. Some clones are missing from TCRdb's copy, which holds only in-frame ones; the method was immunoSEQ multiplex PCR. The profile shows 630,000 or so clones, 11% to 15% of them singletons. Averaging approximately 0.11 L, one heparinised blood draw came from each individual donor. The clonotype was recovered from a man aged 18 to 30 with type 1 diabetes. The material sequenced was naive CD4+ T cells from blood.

CDR3 sequence: CASSETGGSPLHF. As DNA, the CDR3 is TGTGCCAGCAGTGAAACAGGAGGTTCACCCCTCCACTTT. This sequence joins TRBV2 and TRBJ1-6; the D gene is possibly TRBD1 (5 bases). CDR3 length: 13 residues. The germline gives CDR1 SNHLY, CDR2 FYNNEI. V shed 2 bases and J shed 9 bases, with 8 bases lying between them.